This T cell receptor beta chain was profiled in a study of human T cells and chemical hapten exposure. TCRdb reanalysed the RACE reads using MiXCR and keeps one entry per CDR3 protein. Of about 250,000 distinct CDR3 sequences detected, 7.5% to 9% appear once; the ten largest clones hold 1.2%. Time point: pre-sensitization, week 0. This sample's treatment: therapeutic diphenylcyclopropenone sensitization with weekly scalp DPC. There are 15 residues in the CDR3. Germline V gives CDR1 DFQATT, CDR2 SNEGSKA (reference sequence). Trimming removed 4 bases from V and 5 bases from J, with 17 bases in between. This sequence originates from a man in his late teens or twenties with alopecia areata. Some clones in this sample may be carry-over from other donors' samples. The sequencing used whole blood, collected in connection with sensitization to the hapten diphenylcyclopropenone (DPC). The chain joins TRBV20-1 to TRBJ1-4; TRBD1 is a possible D gene (6 bases). The CDR3 nucleotides are TGCAGTGCTATTCGACAGGCGCCCATGAATGAAAAACTGTTTTTT. This codes for CSAIRQAPMNEKLFF.